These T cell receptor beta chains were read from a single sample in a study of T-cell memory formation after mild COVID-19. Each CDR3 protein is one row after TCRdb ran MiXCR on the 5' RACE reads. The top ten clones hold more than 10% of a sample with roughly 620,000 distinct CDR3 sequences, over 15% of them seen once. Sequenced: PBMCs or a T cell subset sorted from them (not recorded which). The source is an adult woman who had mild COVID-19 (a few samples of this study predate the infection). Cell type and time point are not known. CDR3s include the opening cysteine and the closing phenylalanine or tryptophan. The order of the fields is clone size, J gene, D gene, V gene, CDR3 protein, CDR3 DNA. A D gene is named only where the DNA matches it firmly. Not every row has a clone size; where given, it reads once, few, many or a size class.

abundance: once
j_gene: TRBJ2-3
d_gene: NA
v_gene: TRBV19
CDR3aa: CASSIRDWFSTDTQYF
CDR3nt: TGTGCCAGTAGTATCCGGGATTGGTTTAGCACAGATACGCAGTATTTT

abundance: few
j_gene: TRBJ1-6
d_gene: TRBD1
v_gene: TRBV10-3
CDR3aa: CAITWDSHSPLHF
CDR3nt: TGTGCCATCACTTGGGACAGCCATTCACCCCTCCACTTT

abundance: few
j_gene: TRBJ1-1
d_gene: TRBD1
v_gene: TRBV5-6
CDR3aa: CASSPGGPLNTEAFF
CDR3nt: TGTGCCAGCAGCCCAGGGGGGCCTCTGAACACTGAAGCTTTCTTT

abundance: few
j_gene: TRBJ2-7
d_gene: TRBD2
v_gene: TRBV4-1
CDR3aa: CASSQGTSGRFYEQYF
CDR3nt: TGCGCCAGCAGCCAAGGCACTAGCGGGAGGTTCTACGAGCAGTACTTC

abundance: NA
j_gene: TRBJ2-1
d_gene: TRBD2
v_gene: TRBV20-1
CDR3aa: CSARDKRDRRNEQFF
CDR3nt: TGCAGTGCTAGAGATAAGCGGGATAGGCGTAATGAGCAGTTCTTC

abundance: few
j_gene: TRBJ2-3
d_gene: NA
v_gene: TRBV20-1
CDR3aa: CSADRLEKMNTDTQYF
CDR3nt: TGCAGTGCTGACCGACTTGAAAAGATGAACACAGATACGCAGTATTTT

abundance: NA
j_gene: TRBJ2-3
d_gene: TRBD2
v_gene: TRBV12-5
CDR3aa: CASGRPTSGADTQYF
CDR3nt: TGTGCTAGTGGTCGACCGACTAGCGGGGCAGATACGCAGTATTTT

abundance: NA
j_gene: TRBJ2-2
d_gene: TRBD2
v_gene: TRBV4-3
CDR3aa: CASSPREGWGTGELFF
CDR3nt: TGCGCCAGCAGCCCTCGGGAGGGCTGGGGCACCGGGGAGCTGTTTTTT

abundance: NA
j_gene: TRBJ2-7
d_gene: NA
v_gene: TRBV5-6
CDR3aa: CASSLERGWYDEQYF
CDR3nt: TGTGCCAGCAGCTTGGAACGAGGGTGGTACGACGAGCAGTACTTC

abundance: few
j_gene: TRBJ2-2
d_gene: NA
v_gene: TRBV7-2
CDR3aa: CASSLPRQLRNTGELFF
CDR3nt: TGTGCCAGCAGCTTACCCAGACAGCTTAGGAACACCGGGGAGCTGTTTTTT

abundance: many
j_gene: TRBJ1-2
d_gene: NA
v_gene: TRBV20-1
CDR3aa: CSAAPTYGGLGYTF
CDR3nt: TGCAGTGCTGCCCCCACCTATGGGGGCTTGGGCTACACCTTC

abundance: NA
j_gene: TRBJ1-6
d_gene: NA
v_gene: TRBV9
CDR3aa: CASSRDQNSPLHF
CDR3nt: TGTGCCAGCAGTCGGGACCAGAATTCACCCCTCCACTTT

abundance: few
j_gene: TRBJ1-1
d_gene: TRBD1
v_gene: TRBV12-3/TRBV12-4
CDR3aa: CASSQGQGWDTEAFF
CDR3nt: TGTGCCAGCAGCCAAGGACAGGGTTGGGACACTGAAGCTTTCTTT

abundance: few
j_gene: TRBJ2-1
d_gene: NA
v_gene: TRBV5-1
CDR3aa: CASTVAQRVNEQFF
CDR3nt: TGCGCCAGCACGGTGGCCCAGCGGGTCAATGAGCAGTTCTTC

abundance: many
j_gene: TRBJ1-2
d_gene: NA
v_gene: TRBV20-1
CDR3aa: CSARSGRGAGGYTF
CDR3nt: TGCAGTGCTCGATCAGGCAGGGGCGCAGGTGGCTACACCTTC

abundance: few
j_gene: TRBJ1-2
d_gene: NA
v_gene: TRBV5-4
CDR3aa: CASSLHAAATYGYTF
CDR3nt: TGTGCCAGCAGCTTGCACGCGGCGGCGACCTATGGCTACACCTTC

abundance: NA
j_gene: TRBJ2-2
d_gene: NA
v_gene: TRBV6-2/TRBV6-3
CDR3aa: CASSHLGHGELFF
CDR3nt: TGTGCCAGCAGCCACCTGGGGCACGGGGAGCTGTTTTTT

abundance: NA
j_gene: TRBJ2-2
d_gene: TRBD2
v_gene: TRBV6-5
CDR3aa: CASSINPPGLAGVTTGELFF
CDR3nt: TGTGCCAGCAGTATAAACCCACCGGGACTAGCGGGAGTGACCACCGGGGAGCTGTTTTTT

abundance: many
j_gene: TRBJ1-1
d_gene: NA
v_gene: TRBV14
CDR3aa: CASSQDRGTEAFF
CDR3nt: TGTGCCAGCAGCCAAGACAGGGGCACTGAAGCTTTCTTT

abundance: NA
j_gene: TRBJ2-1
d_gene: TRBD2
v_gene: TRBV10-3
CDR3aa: CAISPTGLAGSGGSYNEQFF
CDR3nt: TGTGCCATCAGCCCGACGGGACTAGCGGGAAGTGGAGGCTCCTACAATGAGCAGTTCTTC

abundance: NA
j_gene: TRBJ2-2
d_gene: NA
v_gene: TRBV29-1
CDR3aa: CSVGGFSNTGELFF
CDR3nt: TGCAGCGTGGGAGGATTTTCGAACACCGGGGAGCTGTTTTTT

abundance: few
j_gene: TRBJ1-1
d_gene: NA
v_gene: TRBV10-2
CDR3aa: CASSDPQESHTEAFF
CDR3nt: TGCGCCAGCAGTGATCCTCAGGAGTCCCACACTGAAGCTTTCTTT

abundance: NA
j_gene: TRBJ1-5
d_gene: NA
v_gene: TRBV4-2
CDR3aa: CASSQGEGGNQPQHF
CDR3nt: TGTGCCAGCAGCCAAGGAGAGGGCGGCAATCAGCCCCAGCATTTT

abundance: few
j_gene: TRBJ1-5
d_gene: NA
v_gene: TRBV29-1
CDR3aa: CSVPVGSGNQPQHF
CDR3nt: TGCAGCGTCCCCGTTGGGTCTGGCAATCAGCCCCAGCATTTT

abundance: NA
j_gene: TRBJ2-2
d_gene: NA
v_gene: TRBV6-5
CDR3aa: CASSRNAGELFF
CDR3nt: TGTGCCAGCAGTCGTAACGCCGGGGAGCTGTTTTTT

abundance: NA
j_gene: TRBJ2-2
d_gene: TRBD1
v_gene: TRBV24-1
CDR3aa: CATSGSWDSTNTGELFF
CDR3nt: TGTGCCACCAGTGGATCATGGGACAGCACGAACACCGGGGAGCTGTTTTTT

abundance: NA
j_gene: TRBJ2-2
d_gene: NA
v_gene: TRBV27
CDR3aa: CASSSDNSNTGELFF
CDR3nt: TGTGCCAGCAGTTCAGACAACTCGAACACCGGGGAGCTGTTTTTT

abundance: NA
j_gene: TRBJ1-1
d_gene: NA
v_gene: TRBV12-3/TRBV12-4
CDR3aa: CASSHRGGARAEAFF
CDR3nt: TGTGCCAGCAGTCACCGGGGAGGGGCGCGCGCTGAAGCTTTCTTT

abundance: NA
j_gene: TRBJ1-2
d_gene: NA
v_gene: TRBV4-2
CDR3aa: CASSQGPNYGYTF
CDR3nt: TGTGCCAGCAGCCAGGGACCTAACTATGGCTACACCTTC

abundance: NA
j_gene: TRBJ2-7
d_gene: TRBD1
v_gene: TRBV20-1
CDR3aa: CSARDPHGPTGGIHEQYF
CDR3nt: TGCAGTGCTAGAGATCCTCATGGGCCGACAGGGGGAATCCACGAGCAGTACTTC

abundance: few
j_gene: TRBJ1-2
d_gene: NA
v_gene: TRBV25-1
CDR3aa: CASSDTGRYGYTF
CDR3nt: TGTGCCAGCAGTGATACAGGGAGGTATGGCTACACCTTC

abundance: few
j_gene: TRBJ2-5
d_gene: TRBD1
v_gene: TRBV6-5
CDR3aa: CASSYTGQGQETQYF
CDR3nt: TGTGCCAGCAGTTACACGGGACAGGGGCAAGAGACCCAGTACTTC

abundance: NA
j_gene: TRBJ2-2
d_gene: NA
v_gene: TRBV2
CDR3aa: CASRKEQGNTGELFF
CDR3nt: TGTGCCAGCAGAAAGGAACAGGGGAACACCGGGGAGCTGTTTTTT

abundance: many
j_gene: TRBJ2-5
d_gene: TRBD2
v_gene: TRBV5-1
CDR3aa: CASSLVLSGSKRETQYF
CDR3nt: TGCGCCAGCAGCTTGGTTCTTAGCGGGAGTAAACGGGAGACCCAGTACTTC

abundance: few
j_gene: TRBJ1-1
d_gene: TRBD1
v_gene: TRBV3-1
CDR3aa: CASSQVLDRGPSEAFF
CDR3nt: TGTGCCAGCAGCCAAGTACTAGACAGGGGCCCCTCTGAAGCTTTCTTT

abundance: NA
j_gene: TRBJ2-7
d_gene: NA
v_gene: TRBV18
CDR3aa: CASSPPRTGGVYEQYF
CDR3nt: TGTGCCAGCTCACCTCCTCGCACAGGGGGGGTATACGAGCAGTACTTC

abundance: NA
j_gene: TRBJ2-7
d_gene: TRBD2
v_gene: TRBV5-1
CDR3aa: CASRASGSGFYEQYF
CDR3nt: TGCGCCAGCAGAGCTAGCGGGAGTGGTTTCTACGAGCAGTACTTC

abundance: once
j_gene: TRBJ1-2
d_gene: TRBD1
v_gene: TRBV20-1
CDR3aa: CSARMRGRNYGYTF
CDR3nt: TGCAGTGCAAGGATGAGGGGGCGAAACTATGGCTACACCTTC

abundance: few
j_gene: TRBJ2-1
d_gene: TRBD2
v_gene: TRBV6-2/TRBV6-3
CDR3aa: CASSSGGGPLGEQFF
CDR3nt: TGTGCCAGCAGTTCGGGGGGGGGCCCATTAGGTGAGCAGTTCTTC

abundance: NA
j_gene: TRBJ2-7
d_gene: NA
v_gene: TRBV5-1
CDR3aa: CASSLLVEAYEQYF
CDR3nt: TGCGCCAGCAGCTTACTAGTTGAGGCCTACGAGCAGTACTTC

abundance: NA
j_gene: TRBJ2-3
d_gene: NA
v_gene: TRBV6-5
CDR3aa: CASSYSNADTQYF
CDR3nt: TGTGCCAGCAGTTACTCGAATGCAGATACGCAGTATTTT

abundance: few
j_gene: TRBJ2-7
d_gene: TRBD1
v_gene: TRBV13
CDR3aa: CASSSRGNEQYF
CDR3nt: TGTGCCAGCAGCTCCAGGGGGAACGAGCAGTACTTC

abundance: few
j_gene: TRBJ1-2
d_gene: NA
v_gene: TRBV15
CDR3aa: CATSKGLGGYTF
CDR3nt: TGTGCCACCAGCAAAGGGCTTGGTGGCTACACCTTC

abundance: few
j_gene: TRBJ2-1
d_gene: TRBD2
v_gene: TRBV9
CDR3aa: CASSVQREAPSPYNEQFF
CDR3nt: TGTGCCAGCAGCGTACAGCGGGAGGCCCCCAGCCCCTACAATGAGCAGTTCTTC

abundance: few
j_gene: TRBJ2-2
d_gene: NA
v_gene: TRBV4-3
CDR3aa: CASSQAFGGLTGELFF
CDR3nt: TGCGCCAGCAGCCAAGCCTTCGGGGGCCTCACCGGGGAGCTGTTTTTT

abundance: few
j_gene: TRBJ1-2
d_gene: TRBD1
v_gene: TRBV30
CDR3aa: CAWSPDRGGYGYTF
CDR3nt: TGTGCCTGGAGTCCAGACAGGGGGGGATATGGCTACACCTTC

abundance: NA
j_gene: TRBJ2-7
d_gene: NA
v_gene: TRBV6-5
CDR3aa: CASSYGAVVYEQYF
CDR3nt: TGTGCCAGCAGTTACGGGGCGGTGGTCTACGAGCAGTACTTC

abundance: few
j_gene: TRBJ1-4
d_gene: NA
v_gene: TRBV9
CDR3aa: CASSVGGRRPSEKLFF
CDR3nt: TGTGCCAGCAGCGTAGGCGGCAGGAGGCCTAGTGAAAAACTGTTTTTT

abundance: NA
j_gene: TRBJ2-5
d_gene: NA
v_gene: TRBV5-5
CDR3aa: CASSFLGIGDQYF
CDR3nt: TGTGCCAGCAGCTTCCTGGGTATCGGTGACCAGTACTTC

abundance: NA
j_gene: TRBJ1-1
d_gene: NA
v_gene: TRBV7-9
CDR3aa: CASSFRRETEAFF
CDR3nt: TGTGCCAGCAGCTTTAGGAGGGAGACTGAAGCTTTCTTT